These T cell receptor beta chains were read from a single sample in a study of blood T cells in healthy people across ages. Using its own MiXCR run on the 5' RACE reads, TCRdb lists one record per CDR3 protein. There are fewer than 2,000,000 distinct CDR3 sequences in the sample; 30% to 40% occur only once, and approximately 10% lies in the top ten. Sequencing was done on a sample of blood. Receptor source: a woman in her thirties in good health. CDR3s include the opening cysteine and the closing phenylalanine or tryptophan. The D gene is left open where the match is weak. Expanded clones get a size class; other rows say once, few or many, or leave the size out.

j_call | d_call | v_call | clone_size | cdr3_aa | cdr3_nt
TRBJ1-2 | NA | TRBV27 | few | CASSLGGQGLYYGYTF | TGTGCCAGCAGCCTTGGAGGCCAGGGGTTATACTATGGCTACACCTTC
TRBJ1-2 | NA | TRBV10-3 | NA | CAISGGKNYGYTF | TGTGCCATCAGTGGGGGTAAAAACTATGGCTACACCTTC
TRBJ2-6 | TRBD1 | TRBV5-1 | NA | CASSVTGGSSGANVLTF | TGCGCCAGCAGCGTGACAGGGGGCAGCTCTGGGGCCAACGTCCTGACTTTC
TRBJ2-7 | TRBD1 | TRBV29-1 | few | CSIDGQVIGEQYF | TGCAGCATTGACGGACAGGTAATAGGGGAGCAGTACTTC
TRBJ2-7 | TRBD1 | TRBV6-2/TRBV6-3 | NA | CASSRNRGSYERYF | TGTGCCAGCAGTCGCAACAGGGGCTCCTACGAGCGGTACTTC
TRBJ1-5 | NA | TRBV28 | few | CASRAVGVGNQPQHF | TGTGCCAGCAGGGCGGTTGGGGTTGGCAATCAGCCCCAGCATTTT
TRBJ2-2 | NA | TRBV7-8 | few | CASSLSGMNTGELFF | TGTGCCAGCAGCTTGTCTGGGATGAACACCGGGGAGCTGTTTTTT
TRBJ2-7 | NA | TRBV5-1 | NA | CASREGFNEQYF | TGCGCCAGCAGGGAGGGTTTCAACGAGCAGTACTTC
TRBJ2-1 | TRBD2 | TRBV20-1 | NA | CSAREPGLAGASYNEQFF | TGCAGTGCTAGAGAGCCGGGACTAGCGGGGGCCTCGTACAATGAGCAGTTCTTC
TRBJ2-1 | TRBD2 | TRBV30 | NA | CARGLAGRNEQFF | TGTGCCCGGGGGCTAGCGGGAAGGAATGAGCAGTTCTTC
TRBJ2-7 | TRBD2 | TRBV4-2 | NA | CASSQGPGLARFEQYF | TGTGCCAGCAGCCAAGGGCCGGGACTAGCGCGGTTCGAGCAGTACTTC
TRBJ1-2 | NA | TRBV28 | NA | CASSLGNKHGYTF | TGTGCCAGCAGTTTAGGGAACAAGCATGGCTACACCTTC
TRBJ2-5 | TRBD2 | TRBV20-1 | NA | CSAREWTSGVQETQYF | TGCAGTGCTAGAGAATGGACTAGCGGGGTACAAGAGACCCAGTACTTC
TRBJ2-2 | NA | TRBV3-1 | NA | CASSQERQANTGELFF | TGTGCCAGCAGCCAAGAAAGACAGGCGAACACCGGGGAGCTGTTTTTT
TRBJ2-3 | NA | TRBV4-1 | NA | CASSQDGTGWVADTQYF | TGCGCCAGCAGCCAAGATGGAACAGGGTGGGTTGCAGATACGCAGTATTTT
TRBJ2-2 | NA | TRBV7-3 | few | CASRAAGRGTGELFF | TGTGCCAGCAGAGCCGCTGGCAGGGGTACCGGGGAGCTGTTTTTT
TRBJ1-1 | TRBD1 | TRBV4-2 | NA | CASSQAEDRVNTEAFF | TGTGCCAGCAGCCAAGCGGAGGACAGGGTGAACACTGAAGCTTTCTTT
TRBJ2-1 | TRBD1 | TRBV20-1 | NA | CSARRDRDYNEQFF | TGCAGTGCGCGGAGGGACAGGGATTACAATGAGCAGTTCTTC
TRBJ1-1 | TRBD1 | TRBV6-1 | few | CASIPGRTGGTEAFF | TGTGCCAGCATCCCGGGCAGGACAGGGGGAACTGAAGCTTTCTTT
TRBJ2-1 | NA | TRBV12-3/TRBV12-4 | few | CASSLGLDSYNEQFF | TGTGCCAGTAGTTTGGGACTGGACTCCTACAATGAGCAGTTCTTC
TRBJ1-6 | NA | TRBV6-5 | NA | CASSLDTYNSPLHF | TGTGCCAGCAGTTTGGACACATATAATTCACCCCTCCACTTT
TRBJ1-4 | TRBD1 | TRBV6-1 | many | CASSAGQGREKLFF | TGTGCCAGCAGTGCCGGACAGGGTAGGGAAAAACTGTTTTTT
TRBJ1-5 | NA | TRBV20-1 | NA | CSARERGGSNQPQHF | TGTAGTGCTAGAGAAAGAGGGGGAAGCAATCAGCCCCAGCATTTT
TRBJ2-5 | TRBD2 | TRBV28 | NA | CASSYPLREGLQTQYF | TGTGCCAGCAGTTACCCCCTCCGGGAGGGCCTACAGACCCAGTACTTC
TRBJ2-3 | NA | TRBV10-3 | NA | CATATSGSTDTQYF | TGTGCCACCGCGACCAGCGGAAGCACAGATACGCAGTATTTT
TRBJ2-7 | NA | TRBV6-6 | many | CATTSKTAYEQYF | TGTGCCACGACTTCTAAGACAGCTTACGAGCAGTACTTC
TRBJ1-6 | NA | TRBV27 | once | CASSSGAFGPPLHF | TGTGCCAGCAGCTCCGGGGCCTTCGGACCACCCCTCCACTTT
TRBJ2-7 | TRBD1 | TRBV20-1 | NA | CSARDPGGPSSYEQYF | TGCAGTGCTAGAGACCCAGGGGGACCCAGCTCCTACGAGCAGTACTTC
TRBJ2-5 | NA | TRBV6-6 | NA | CAIRDTLQETQYF | TGTGCAATTCGGGATACACTACAAGAGACCCAGTACTTC
TRBJ2-5 | NA | TRBV20-1 | NA | CSAKNTETQYF | TGCAGTGCTAAGAATACGGAGACCCAGTACTTC
TRBJ1-5 | TRBD1 | TRBV11-3 | NA | CASSSGTGPQPQHF | TGTGCCAGCAGCTCCGGGACAGGGCCTCAGCCCCAGCATTTT
TRBJ1-5 | NA | TRBV12-3/TRBV12-4 | few | CASSPTVGSNQPQHF | TGTGCCAGCAGTCCGACAGTAGGTAGCAATCAGCCCCAGCATTTT